The 9 T cell receptor beta chains presented below share a single source sample, sequenced in a study of identical twins. TCRdb reprocessed the 5' RACE reads via MiXCR and lists one record per CDR3 protein. The repertoire holds 540,000 or so distinct CDR3 sequences, with approximately 20% as singletons. The same specimen was also included in a second study, on yellow fever vaccine responses in identical twins.

The sequencing sample was made of CD4+ T cells sorted from blood. The receptors originated from a woman between 18 and 29 years old in good health.

This clonotype has only a few counts. The conserved phenylalanine or tryptophan is not found at the CDR3 terminus, so this likely reflects a read error. The V and J genes are TRBV7-2 and TRBJ2-5; D is unclear. The CDR3 length is 18 residues. The germline V gene encodes CDR1 SGHTA and CDR2 FQGNSA. The V and J ends lost 0 bases and 2 bases respectively, with 19 bases between them. The CDR3 coding sequence is TGTGCCAGCAGCTTAGCGGGCAGGTTAAGGACCCTACAAGAGACCCAGTACCTC. Amino acids: CASSLAGRLRTLQETQYL.

With regard to this clonotype: The junction does not match germline at one end; this may be a read error. The chain combines TRBV20-1 with TRBJ2-4; D call uncertain. CDR3 length: 12 amino acids. The germline V gene has CDR1 DFQATT and CDR2 SNEGSKA (reference sequence). The CDR3, as DNA: TGCAGTGCTAGATCCAACAAAAACATTCGGTACTTC. It is translated as CSARSNKNIRYF.

The CDR3 DNA reads TGCAGTGCTAGAGCCACGGGGCTGGGCACTGAAGCTTTCTTT. Amino acid sequence: CSARATGLGTEAFF. The chain uses TRBV20-1 and TRBJ1-1, with D possibly TRBD1 on 5 matching bases. Germline assignment: CDR1 DFQATT and CDR2 SNEGSKA (reference sequence). The V end lost 1 base, the J end lost 4 bases, and 13 bases lay between the germline ends. The CDR3 has 14 amino acids.

The genes are TRBV10-3 and TRBJ2-3; TRBD1 matches 9 bases. V dropped 8 bases and J dropped 10; count of bases not matched to a gene: 10. CDR1 ENHRY and CDR2 SYGVKD come from the germline V gene. The CDR3 contains 13 residues. CDR3 region: CAIGGGQGQPQYF. In DNA form, the CDR3 reads TGTGCCATCGGGGGGGGACAGGGCCAACCGCAGTATTTT.

The chain has TRBV10-1 and TRBJ1-2; 8 positions agree with TRBD1. Unmatched junction bases numbered 8, after V lost 6 bases and J lost 8 bases. Germline-derived CDR1 and CDR2 are WNHNN and SYGVQD (reference sequence). There are 13 residues in the CDR3. CDR3 in DNA: TGCGCCAGCAGCGGTCAGGGGGCGCGAGGCTACACCTTC. The encoded protein is CASSGQGARGYTF.

Only a few counts were recorded for this clonotype. The J gene is TRBJ2-1, the V gene TRBV5-5; D is unresolved. The germline V and J ends were trimmed by 1 base and 8 bases, with 16 bases remaining between them. CDR1 SGHKS and CDR2 YYEKEE come from the germline V gene (reference sequence). CDR3 size: 15 residues. The CDR3 loop is CASSLPLEKGHEQFF. CDR3 nucleotides: TGTGCCAGCAGCTTGCCCCTAGAGAAAGGGCATGAGCAGTTCTTC. The whole variable domain, remainder taken from reference TRBV5-5 and TRBJ2-1, is DAGVTQSPTHLIKTRGQQVTLRCSPISGHKSVSWYQQVLGQGPQFIFQYYEKEERGRGNFPDRFSARQFPNYSSELNVNALLLGDSALYLCASSLPLEKGHEQFFGPGTRLTVL.

The chain joins TRBV5-1 to TRBJ2-1; TRBD2 aligns across 8 bases. Germline lookup yields CDR1 SGHRS and CDR2 YFSETQ. The CDR3 length is 18 residues. V lost 0 bases, J lost 0 bases, and 8 bases stayed unmatched. The CDR3 DNA sequence: TGCGCCAGCAGCTTGGAAAAGGCGGGGGGCTACTCCTACAATGAGCAGTTCTTC. Its protein is CASSLEKAGGYSYNEQFF.

The chain recombines TRBV20-1 with TRBJ2-7, with 11 bases identical to TRBD1. Germline V gene lookup returns CDR1 DFQATT and CDR2 SNEGSKA (reference sequence). CDR3 length equals 15 residues. V gave up 5 bases and J gave up 0 bases; unmatched junction bases: 6. Here the CDR3 reads CSAQLGTGGSYEQYF. The CDR3 DNA follows: TGCAGTGCTCAGCTCGGGACAGGGGGCTCCTACGAGCAGTACTTC.

At least ten counts were recorded for this clonotype. This chain uses TRBV6-5 with TRBJ2-1; D remains ambiguous. The germline V gene encodes CDR1 MNHEY and CDR2 SVGAGI. The CDR3 spans 12 residues. The V end lost 6 bases, the J end lost 7 bases, and 10 bases lay between the germline ends. The CDR3 DNA reads as TGTGCCAGCAGAGGGTACGGGAATGAGCAGTTCTTC. The encoded protein is CASRGYGNEQFF.